The 8 T cell receptor beta chains below all came from one sample that was sequenced in a study of blood T cells in healthy people across ages. Sample-barcoded 5' priming and a J-beta primer mix drove a second PCR of about 6 to 12 cycles. MiXCR, applied by TCRdb to the 5' RACE reads, yields one record per CDR3 protein. The sample has roughly 1.5 million distinct CDR3 sequences; 35% to 45% are singletons. The sequencing input was blood. These receptors originate from a woman aged 18-29 years in good health.

This clonotype was found once. This CDR3 is CASSVGGQGYQPQHF. In DNA form, the CDR3 reads TGTGCCAGCAGTGTGGGGGGCCAGGGCTATCAGCCCCAGCATTTT. The J gene is TRBJ1-5, the V gene TRBV12-3 or TRBV12-4; the D gene is possibly TRBD1 (6 bases). The length of the CDR3 is 15 residues. Trimming left V 5 bases short and J 5 bases short, with 16 bases between.

This clonotype occurred a few times. The rearrangement links TRBV20-1 to TRBJ2-1, with 7 bases identical to TRBD2. Germline CDR1 DFQATT, CDR2 SNEGSKA (reference sequence). The CDR3 has 19 amino acids. With V trimmed by 1 base and J by 0 bases, 15 bases remained unmatched. The CDR3 bases are TGCAGTGCTAGAGGAGCGATCTGGGCGGGACTAAGCTCCTACAATGAGCAGTTCTTC. This translates into CSARGAIWAGLSSYNEQFF.

The chain is built from TRBV4-1 and TRBJ1-2; D might be TRBD1 (5 bases). Per germline, CDR1 MGHRA and CDR2 YSYEKL. This CDR3 comprises 16 residues. The germline V and J ends were trimmed by 3 bases and 3 bases, with 17 bases remaining between them. The CDR3 DNA reads as TGCGCCAGCAGCCACGAAGGCGGGGGAGAGGACTATGGCTACACCTTC. This codes for CASSHEGGGEDYGYTF.

The chain carries TRBV4-1 and TRBJ1-2; the match to TRBD1 covers 8 bases. V lost 3 bases to trimming and J lost 6 bases; unmatched junction nucleotides: 6. Germline CDR1 and CDR2: MGHRA and YSYEKL. The CDR3 totals 14 residues. In DNA form, the CDR3 reads TGCGCCAGCAGCCACCCAGGGGGCGAGAATGGCTACACCTTC. It codes for CASSHPGGENGYTF.

In the case of this clonotype: The junction does not match germline at one end; this may be a read error. This chain uses TRBV6-6 with TRBJ2-3; possibly TRBD2 for D (6 bases). CDR3 length: 13 residues. Germline V gene lookup returns CDR1 MNHNY and CDR2 SVGAGI (reference sequence). CDR3 coding DNA: TGTGCCAGCAGTGACTCGGGGGCAGATACGCAGTATTTT. Its translation: CASSDSGADTQYF.

V is TRBV6-5 and J is TRBJ1-2; a weak D match, TRBD1 (6 bases). The CDR3 has 15 residues. Between the trimmed V and J ends, which lost 2 bases and 8 bases, there was a span of 18 bases. The germline V gene encodes CDR1 MNHEY and CDR2 SVGAGI. The CDR3 is CASSYDVSGGGGYTF. The CDR3 region has the DNA TGTGCCAGCAGTTACGATGTGTCCGGGGGCGGCGGCTACACCTTC.

This chain joins TRBV7-2 and TRBJ1-6; unclear D gene. Trimming cost V 1 base and J 11 bases, with 9 bases left between them. The CDR3 spans 13 residues. CDR1 and CDR2 from the germline V gene are SGHTA and FQGNSA. The CDR3 DNA reads as TGTGCCAGCAGCTTAGGTTGGGAGCCACCCCTCCACTTT. This encodes CASSLGWEPPLHF. Based on the CDR3 plus reference TRBV7-2 and TRBJ1-6, the full variable domain is GAGVSQSPSNKVTEKGKDVELRCDPISGHTALYWYRQSLGQGLEFLIYFQGNSAPDKSGLPSDRFSAERTGGSVSTLTIQRTQQEDSAVYLCASSLGWEPPLHFGNGTRLTVT.

This clonotype was observed a few times. This chain uses TRBV18 with TRBJ1-2, with 8 bases identical to TRBD1. V shed 6 bases, J shed 3 bases, and the junction held 12 bases outside the gene matches. In germline, CDR1 is KGHSH, CDR2 LQKENI. The length of the CDR3 is 16 residues. CDR3 nucleotides: TGTGCCAGCTCCGTCAGACCGGGACAGGATCACTATGGCTACACCTTC. Translation: CASSVRPGQDHYGYTF. The whole variable domain, remainder taken from reference TRBV18 and TRBJ1-2, is NAGVMQNPRHLVRRRGQEARLRCSPMKGHSHVYWYRQLPEEGLKFMVYLQKENIIDESGMPKERFSAEFPKEGPSILRIQQVVRGDSAAYFCASSVRPGQDHYGYTFGSGTRLTVV.